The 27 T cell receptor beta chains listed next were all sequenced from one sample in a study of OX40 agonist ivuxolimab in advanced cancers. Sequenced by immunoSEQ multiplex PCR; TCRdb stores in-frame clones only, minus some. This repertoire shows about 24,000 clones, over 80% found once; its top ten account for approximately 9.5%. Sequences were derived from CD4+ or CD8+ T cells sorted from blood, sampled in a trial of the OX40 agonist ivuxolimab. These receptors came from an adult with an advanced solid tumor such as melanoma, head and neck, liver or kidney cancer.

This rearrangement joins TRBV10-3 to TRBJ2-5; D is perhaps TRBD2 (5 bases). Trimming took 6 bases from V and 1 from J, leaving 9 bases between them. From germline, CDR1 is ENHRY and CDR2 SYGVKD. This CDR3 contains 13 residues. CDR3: CAIRLESQETQYF. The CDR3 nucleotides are TGTGCCATCAGACTAGAGTCCCAAGAGACCCAGTACTTC.

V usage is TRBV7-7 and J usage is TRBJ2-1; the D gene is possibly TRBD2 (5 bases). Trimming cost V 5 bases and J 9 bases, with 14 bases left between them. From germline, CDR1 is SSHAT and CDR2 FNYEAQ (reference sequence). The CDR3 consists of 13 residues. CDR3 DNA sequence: TGTGCCAGCAGCGGCTTACGGGGAAGTGAGCAGTTCTTC. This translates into CASSGLRGSEQFF.

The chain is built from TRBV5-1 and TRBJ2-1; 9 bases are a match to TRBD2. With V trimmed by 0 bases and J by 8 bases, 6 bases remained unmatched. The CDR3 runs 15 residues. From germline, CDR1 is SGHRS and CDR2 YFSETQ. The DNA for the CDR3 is TGCGCCAGCAGCTTGGGTAGCGGGAGTAGAGATGAGCAGTTCTTC. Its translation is CASSLGSGSRDEQFF.

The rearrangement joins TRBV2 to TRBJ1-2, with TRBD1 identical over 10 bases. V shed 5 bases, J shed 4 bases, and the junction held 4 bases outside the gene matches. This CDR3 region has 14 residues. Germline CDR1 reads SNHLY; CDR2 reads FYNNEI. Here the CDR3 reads CASSMTGGGYGYTF. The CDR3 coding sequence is TGTGCCAGCAGTATGACAGGGGGCGGCTATGGCTACACCTTC. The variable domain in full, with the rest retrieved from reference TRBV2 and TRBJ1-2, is EPEVTQTPSHQVTQMGQEVILRCVPISNHLYFYWYRQILGQKVEFLVSFYNNEISEKSEIFDDQFSVERPDGSNFTLKIRSTKLEDSAMYFCASSMTGGGYGYTFGSGTRLTVV.

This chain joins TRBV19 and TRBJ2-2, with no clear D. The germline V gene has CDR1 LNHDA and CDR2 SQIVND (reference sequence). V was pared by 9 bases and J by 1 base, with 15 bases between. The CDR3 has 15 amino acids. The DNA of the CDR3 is TGTGCCAGCCTACCCCCGGGCCTGAACACCGGGGAGCTGTTTTTT. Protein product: CASLPPGLNTGELFF.

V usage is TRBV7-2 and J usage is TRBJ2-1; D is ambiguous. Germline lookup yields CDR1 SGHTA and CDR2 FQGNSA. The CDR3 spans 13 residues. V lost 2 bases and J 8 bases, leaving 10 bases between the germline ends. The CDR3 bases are TGTGCCAGCAGCTTATACTACTCGGATGAGCAGTTCTTC. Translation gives CASSLYYSDEQFF.

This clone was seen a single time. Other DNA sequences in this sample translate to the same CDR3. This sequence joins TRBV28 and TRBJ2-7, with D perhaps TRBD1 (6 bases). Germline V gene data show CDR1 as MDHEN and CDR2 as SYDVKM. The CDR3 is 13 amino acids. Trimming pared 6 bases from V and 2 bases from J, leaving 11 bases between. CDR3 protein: CASSPGQTYEQYF. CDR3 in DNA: TGTGCCAGCAGCCCCGGACAGACCTACGAGCAGTACTTC.

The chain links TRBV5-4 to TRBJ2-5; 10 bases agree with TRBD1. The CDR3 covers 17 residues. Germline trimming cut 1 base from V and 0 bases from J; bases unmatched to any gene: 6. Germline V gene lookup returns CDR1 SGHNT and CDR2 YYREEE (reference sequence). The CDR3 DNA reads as TGTGCCAGCAGCTTGTTAGGACAGGGGGAATACCAAGAGACCCAGTACTTC. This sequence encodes CASSLLGQGEYQETQYF. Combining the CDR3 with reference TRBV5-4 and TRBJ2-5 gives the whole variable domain ETGVTQSPTHLIKTRGQQVTLRCSSQSGHNTVSWYQQALGQGPQFIFQYYREEENGRGNFPPRFSGLQFPNYSSELNVNALELDDSALYLCASSLLGQGEYQETQYFGPGTRLLVL.

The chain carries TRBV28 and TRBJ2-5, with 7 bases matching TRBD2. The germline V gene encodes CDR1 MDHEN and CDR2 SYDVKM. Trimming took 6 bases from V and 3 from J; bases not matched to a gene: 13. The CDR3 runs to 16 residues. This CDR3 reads CASSRIRDYFEETQYF. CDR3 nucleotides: TGTGCCAGCAGCCGAATCCGGGACTACTTCGAAGAGACCCAGTACTTC.

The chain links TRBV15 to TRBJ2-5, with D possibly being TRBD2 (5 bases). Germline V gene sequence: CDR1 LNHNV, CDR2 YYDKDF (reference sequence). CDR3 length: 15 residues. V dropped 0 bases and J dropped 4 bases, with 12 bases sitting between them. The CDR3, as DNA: TGTGCCACCAGCAGAGATGAGGGAGAGGGAGAGACCCAGTACTTC. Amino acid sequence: CATSRDEGEGETQYF.

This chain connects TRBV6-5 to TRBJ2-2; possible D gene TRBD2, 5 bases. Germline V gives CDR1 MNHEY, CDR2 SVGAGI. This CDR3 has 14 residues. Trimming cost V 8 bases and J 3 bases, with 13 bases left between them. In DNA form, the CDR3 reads TGTGCCAGCCAAATGGCGGAGGACACCGGGGAGCTGTTTTTT. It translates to CASQMAEDTGELFF.

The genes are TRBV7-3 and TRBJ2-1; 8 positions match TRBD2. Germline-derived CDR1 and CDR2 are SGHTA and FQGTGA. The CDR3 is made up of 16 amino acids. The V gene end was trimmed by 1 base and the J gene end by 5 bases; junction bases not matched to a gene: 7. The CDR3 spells CASSLNPGGNNNEQFF. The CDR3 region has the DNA TGTGCCAGCAGCTTAAACCCGGGAGGGAACAACAATGAGCAGTTCTTC.

CDR3 in DNA: TGTGCCAGCAAGGACTACGCAGATACGCAGTATTTT. Translating it yields CASKDYADTQYF. The rearrangement links TRBV2 to TRBJ2-3, with D possibly being TRBD2 (6 bases). This CDR3 is 12 amino acids long. V lost 7 bases to trimming and J lost 4 bases, with 9 bases between them. Germline CDR1 and CDR2: SNHLY and FYNNEI.

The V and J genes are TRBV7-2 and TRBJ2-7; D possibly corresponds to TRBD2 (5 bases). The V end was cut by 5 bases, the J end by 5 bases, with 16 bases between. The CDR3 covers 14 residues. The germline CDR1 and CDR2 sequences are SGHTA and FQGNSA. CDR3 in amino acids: CASSRAGLADEQYF. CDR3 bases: TGTGCCAGCAGCCGCGCGGGTCTAGCCGACGAGCAGTACTTC. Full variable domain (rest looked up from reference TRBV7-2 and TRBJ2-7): GAGVSQSPSNKVTEKGKDVELRCDPISGHTALYWYRQSLGQGLEFLIYFQGNSAPDKSGLPSDRFSAERTGGSVSTLTIQRTQQEDSAVYLCASSRAGLADEQYFGPGTRLTVT.

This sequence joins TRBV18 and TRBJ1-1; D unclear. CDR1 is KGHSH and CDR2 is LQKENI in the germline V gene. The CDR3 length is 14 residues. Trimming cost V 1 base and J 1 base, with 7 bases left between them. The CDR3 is CASSPQVQNTEAFF. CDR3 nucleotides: TGTGCCAGCTCACCACAAGTCCAGAACACTGAAGCTTTCTTT. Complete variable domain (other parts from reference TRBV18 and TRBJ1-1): NAGVMQNPRHLVRRRGQEARLRCSPMKGHSHVYWYRQLPEEGLKFMVYLQKENIIDESGMPKERFSAEFPKEGPSILRIQQVVRGDSAAYFCASSPQVQNTEAFFGQGTRLTVV.

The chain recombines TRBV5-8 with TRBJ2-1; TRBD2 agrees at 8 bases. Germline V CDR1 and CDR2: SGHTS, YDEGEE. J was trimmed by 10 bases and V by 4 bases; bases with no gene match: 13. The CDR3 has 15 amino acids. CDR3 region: CASSATSGYGLEQFF. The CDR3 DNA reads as TGTGCCAGCAGCGCCACTAGCGGATACGGCTTGGAGCAGTTCTTC.

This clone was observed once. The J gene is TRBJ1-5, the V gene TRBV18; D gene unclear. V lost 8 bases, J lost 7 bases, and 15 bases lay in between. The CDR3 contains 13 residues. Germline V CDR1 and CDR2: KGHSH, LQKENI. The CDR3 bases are TGTGCCAGCACCGACACGGTTTTACAGCCCCAGCATTTT. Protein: CASTDTVLQPQHF.

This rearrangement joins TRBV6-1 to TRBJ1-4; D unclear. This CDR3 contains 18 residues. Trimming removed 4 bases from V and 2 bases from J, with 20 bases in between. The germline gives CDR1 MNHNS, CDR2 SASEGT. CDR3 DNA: TGTGCCAGCAGTGGCGGACGGGCGGGCGGTGTCACTAATGAAAAACTGTTTTTT. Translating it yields CASSGGRAGGVTNEKLFF.

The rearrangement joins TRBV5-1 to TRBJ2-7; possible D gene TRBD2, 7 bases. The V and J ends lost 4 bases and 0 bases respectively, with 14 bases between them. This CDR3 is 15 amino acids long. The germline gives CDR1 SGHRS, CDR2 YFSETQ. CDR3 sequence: CASSEGGGVSYEQYF. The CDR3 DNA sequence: TGCGCCAGCAGCGAGGGCGGGGGCGTCTCCTACGAGCAGTACTTC.

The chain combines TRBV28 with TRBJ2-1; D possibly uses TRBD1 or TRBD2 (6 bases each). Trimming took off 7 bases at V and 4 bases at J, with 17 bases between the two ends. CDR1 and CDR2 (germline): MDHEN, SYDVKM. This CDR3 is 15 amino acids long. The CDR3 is CASKPSGAAYNEQFF. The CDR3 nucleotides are TGTGCCAGCAAACCTTCGGGGGCCGCTTACAATGAGCAGTTCTTC.

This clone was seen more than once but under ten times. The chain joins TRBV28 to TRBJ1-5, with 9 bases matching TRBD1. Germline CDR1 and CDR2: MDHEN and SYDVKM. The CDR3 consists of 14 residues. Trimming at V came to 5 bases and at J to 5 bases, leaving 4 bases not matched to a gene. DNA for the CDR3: TGTGCCAGCAGTCCGGGGACAGGGCATCAGCCCCAGCATTTT. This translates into CASSPGTGHQPQHF.

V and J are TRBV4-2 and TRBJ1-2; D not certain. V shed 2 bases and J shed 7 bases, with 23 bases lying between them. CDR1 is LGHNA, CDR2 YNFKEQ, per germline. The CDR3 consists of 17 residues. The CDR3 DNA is TGTGCCAGCAGCCAATCATTTCAAACGGGGAACTCTTTTGGCTACACCTTC. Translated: CASSQSFQTGNSFGYTF.

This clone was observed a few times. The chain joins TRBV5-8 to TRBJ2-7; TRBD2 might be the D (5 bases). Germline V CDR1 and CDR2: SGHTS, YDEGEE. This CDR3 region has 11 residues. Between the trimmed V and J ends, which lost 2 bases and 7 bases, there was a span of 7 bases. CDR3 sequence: CASSFEGEQYF. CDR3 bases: TGTGCCAGCAGCTTCGAGGGAGAGCAGTACTTC.

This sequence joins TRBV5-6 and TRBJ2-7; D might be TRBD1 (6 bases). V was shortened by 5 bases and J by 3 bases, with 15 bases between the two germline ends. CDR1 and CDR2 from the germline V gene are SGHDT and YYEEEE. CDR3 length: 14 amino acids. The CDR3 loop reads CASSFGGRDYEQYF. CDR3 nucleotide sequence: TGTGCCAGCAGTTTTGGGGGCAGAGACTACGAGCAGTACTTC.

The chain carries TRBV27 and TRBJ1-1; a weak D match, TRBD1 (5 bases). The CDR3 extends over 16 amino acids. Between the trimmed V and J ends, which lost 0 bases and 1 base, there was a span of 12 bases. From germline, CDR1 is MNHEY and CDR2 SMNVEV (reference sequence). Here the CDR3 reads CASSLSILRGNTEAFF. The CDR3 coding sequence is TGTGCCAGCAGTTTATCGATTTTAAGGGGGAACACTGAAGCTTTCTTT.

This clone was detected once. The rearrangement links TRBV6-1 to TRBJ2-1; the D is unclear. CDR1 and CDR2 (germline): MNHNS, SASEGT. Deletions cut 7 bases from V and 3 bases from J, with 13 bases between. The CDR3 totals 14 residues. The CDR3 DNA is TGTGCCAGCACCTCCATCCTAGGCTACAATGAGCAGTTCTTC. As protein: CASTSILGYNEQFF.

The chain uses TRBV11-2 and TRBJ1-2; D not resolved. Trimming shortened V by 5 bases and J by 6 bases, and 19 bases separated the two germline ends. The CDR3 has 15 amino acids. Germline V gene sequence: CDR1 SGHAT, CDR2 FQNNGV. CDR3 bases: TGTGCCAGCAGCGACCGGAGGCTCCTCGGGGATGGCTACACCTTC. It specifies CASSDRRLLGDGYTF.